This T cell receptor beta chain derives from a study of blood T cell repertoires in COVID-19. Overall study context: There were acute and convalescent COVID-19 samples, and they came from the United States, Italy and Spain. From T cells, B-cell-depleted T cells, or PBMCs came the material, which was cDNA or gDNA.

J gave up 0 bases and V 0 bases, and 5 bases lay outside the gene matches. CDR3 size: 16 residues. Germline V CDR1 and CDR2: MNHEY, SVGAGI. In the original processing: Reference gene primer amplification gave nucleated cell count estimates. The repertoire was sequenced with immunoSEQ multiplex PCR; TCRdb's copy has only in-frame clones and lacks some. V, J and clone size derive from that table, while D and trimming were established from the DNA sequence. The sample lists a few hundred thousand clones, 87% seen once, with roughly 6.2% in the top ten. The sequenced sample was peripheral blood. V usage is TRBV6-5 and J usage is TRBJ2-7; 7 nucleotides match TRBD1. This receptor was obtained from a man aged 60 to 75 who had recovered from COVID-19. CDR3 in amino acids: CASSYSRQGHSYEQYF. The CDR3 DNA follows: TGTGCCAGCAGTTACTCCCGACAGGGTCACTCCTACGAGCAGTACTTC.